This TCR beta chain was recovered during a study of technical replicates of blood from several donors. Germline-derived CDR1 and CDR2 are SQVTM and ANQGSEA. With 0 bases clipped from V and 8 bases from J, the junction kept 13 bases outside the gene matches. This CDR3 contains 16 residues. TCRdb keeps only in-frame clones here, not all; method: immunoSEQ multiplex PCR. Here the sample spans tens of thousands of clones, 85% to 95% being singletons. Sequences were obtained from T cells isolated from PBMCs. The TCR comes from a human donor in good health. The V gene is TRBV29-1, the J gene TRBJ2-1; 7 bases line up with TRBD2. The CDR3 coding sequence is TGCAGCGTTGAAGATCTTTGGGGGGGGTCTATTTATGAGCAGTTCTTC. Its translation is CSVEDLWGGSIYEQFF.